Listed below are T cell receptor beta chains from one sample, sequenced in a study of T cells in Graves' hyperthyroidism and ophthalmopathy. TCRdb analysed the multiplex PCR reads with MiXCR anew, one entry per CDR3 protein. The table has around 300,000 distinct CDR3 sequences, approximately 13% seen once. Specimen: blood. These receptors originate from a woman aged 30 to 39 with Graves' hyperthyroidism. Each CDR3 is given with its conserved first and last residue. Each record gives: J gene, CDR3 length, D gene, V gene, clone size, CDR3 DNA, CDR3 protein. The D gene is left open where the match is weak. Clone size, where shown, is once, few, many, or a class for clones that have expanded.

j_call: TRBJ1-3
cdr3_length: 17
d_call: NA
v_call: TRBV6-1
clone_size: NA
cdr3_nt: TGTGCCAGCAGGGATACACCGGGACCCGGGGGCCGAAACACCATATATTTT
cdr3_aa: CASRDTPGPGGRNTIYF

j_call: TRBJ1-1
cdr3_length: 15
d_call: NA
v_call: TRBV7-6
clone_size: many
cdr3_nt: TGTGCCAGCAGCTTAGCGCGCGGGGGCAGGACTGAAGCTTTCTTT
cdr3_aa: CASSLARGGRTEAFF

j_call: TRBJ2-2
cdr3_length: 15
d_call: NA
v_call: TRBV5-4
clone_size: NA
cdr3_nt: TGTGCCAGCAGCCCCCCCCTAGGATCCACCGGGGAGCTGTTTTTT
cdr3_aa: CASSPPLGSTGELFF

j_call: TRBJ2-1
cdr3_length: 16
d_call: TRBD2
v_call: TRBV9
clone_size: NA
cdr3_nt: TGTGCCAGCAGCGTCTATGCGGGAGGCCCCTACAATGAGCAGTTCTTC
cdr3_aa: CASSVYAGGPYNEQFF

j_call: TRBJ2-3
cdr3_length: 15
d_call: TRBD2
v_call: TRBV20-1
clone_size: many
cdr3_nt: TGCAGTGTAGTAGCGGGAGCTTCCGGCACAGATACGCAGTATTTT
cdr3_aa: CSVVAGASGTDTQYF

j_call: TRBJ1-2
cdr3_length: 13
d_call: TRBD1
v_call: TRBV20-1
clone_size: few
cdr3_nt: TGCAGTGCTAAGGACAGGGGTAACTATGGCTACACCTTC
cdr3_aa: CSAKDRGNYGYTF

j_call: TRBJ2-5
cdr3_length: 16
d_call: TRBD1
v_call: TRBV2
clone_size: many
cdr3_nt: TGTGCCAGCAGTGGGGGACAGGGGACTACACAAGAGACCCAGTACTTC
cdr3_aa: CASSGGQGTTQETQYF

j_call: TRBJ2-1
cdr3_length: 17
d_call: TRBD2
v_call: TRBV11-2
clone_size: many
cdr3_nt: TGTGCCAGCAGCACTGAACCTAGCGGGAGTTCCTACAATGAGCAGTTCTTC
cdr3_aa: CASSTEPSGSSYNEQFF

j_call: TRBJ2-1
cdr3_length: 13
d_call: NA
v_call: TRBV28
clone_size: few
cdr3_nt: TGTGCCAGCAGATCCGGGTCTTACAATGAGCAGTTCTTC
cdr3_aa: CASRSGSYNEQFF

j_call: TRBJ2-7
cdr3_length: 10
d_call: NA
v_call: TRBV28
clone_size: many
cdr3_nt: TGTGCCGGGGGGAGAGACGAGCAGTACTTC
cdr3_aa: CAGGRDEQYF

j_call: TRBJ2-3
cdr3_length: 15
d_call: NA
v_call: TRBV5-1
clone_size: few
cdr3_nt: TGCGCCAGCAGCTTTGGTTTCACGAGCACAGATACGCAGTATTTT
cdr3_aa: CASSFGFTSTDTQYF

j_call: TRBJ2-4
cdr3_length: 15
d_call: NA
v_call: TRBV2
clone_size: many
cdr3_nt: TGTGCCAGCCTTGTGATTGGCGGAGGAGGTAACATTCAGTACTTC
cdr3_aa: CASLVIGGGGNIQYF

j_call: TRBJ2-1
cdr3_length: 15
d_call: NA
v_call: TRBV9
clone_size: few
cdr3_nt: TGTGCCAGCAGCGTAGTCGGGCGGTGGCAAGATGAGCAGTTCTTC
cdr3_aa: CASSVVGRWQDEQFF

j_call: TRBJ2-7
cdr3_length: 15
d_call: NA
v_call: TRBV20-1
clone_size: NA
cdr3_nt: TGCAGTGCTAGGTCACCCGGGACAACATCCTACGAGCAGTACTTC
cdr3_aa: CSARSPGTTSYEQYF

j_call: TRBJ2-2
cdr3_length: 15
d_call: NA
v_call: TRBV2
clone_size: many
cdr3_nt: TGTGCCAGCAGGGAATGGGCCAGTAACACCGGGGAGCTGTTTTTT
cdr3_aa: CASREWASNTGELFF

j_call: TRBJ2-1
cdr3_length: 13
d_call: TRBD2
v_call: TRBV6-2/TRBV6-3
clone_size: NA
cdr3_nt: TGTGCCAGCCGACTAGCGGGAGGGGTTGAGCAGTTCTTC
cdr3_aa: CASRLAGGVEQFF

j_call: TRBJ1-5
cdr3_length: 15
d_call: NA
v_call: TRBV6-1
clone_size: many
cdr3_nt: TGTGCCAGCAGTGAATGGCTACAAAGCAATCAGCCCCAGCATTTT
cdr3_aa: CASSEWLQSNQPQHF

j_call: TRBJ2-7
cdr3_length: 19
d_call: TRBD2
v_call: TRBV7-9
clone_size: few
cdr3_nt: TGTGCCAGCAGCCAATTAGATAAACGAGCGGGAGAGTTAACCTACGAGCAGTACTTC
cdr3_aa: CASSQLDKRAGELTYEQYF

j_call: TRBJ1-2
cdr3_length: 12
d_call: NA
v_call: TRBV29-1
clone_size: many
cdr3_nt: TGCAGCGTTGACCCTGTGGGCTATGGCTACACCTTC
cdr3_aa: CSVDPVGYGYTF

j_call: TRBJ2-1
cdr3_length: 15
d_call: NA
v_call: TRBV28
clone_size: few
cdr3_nt: TGTGCCAGCAGTTGGGACTCAACCTCCTACAATGAGCAGTTCTTC
cdr3_aa: CASSWDSTSYNEQFF

j_call: TRBJ2-3
cdr3_length: 12
d_call: NA
v_call: TRBV5-1
clone_size: many
cdr3_nt: TGCGCCAGCAGCTGGGACGTGGATACGCAGTATTTT
cdr3_aa: CASSWDVDTQYF

j_call: TRBJ2-3
cdr3_length: 15
d_call: TRBD1
v_call: TRBV28
clone_size: many
cdr3_nt: TGTGCCAGCAGTTCCGGGACAGGGGTAACAGATACGCAGTATTTT
cdr3_aa: CASSSGTGVTDTQYF

j_call: TRBJ2-7
cdr3_length: 14
d_call: NA
v_call: TRBV7-9
clone_size: many
cdr3_nt: TGTGCCAGCAGCTTATCGACAGCCTCCTACGAGCAGTACTTC
cdr3_aa: CASSLSTASYEQYF

j_call: TRBJ1-3
cdr3_length: 13
d_call: NA
v_call: TRBV20-1
clone_size: NA
cdr3_nt: TGCAGTGCTAGACAAGCCTCTGGAAACACCATATATTTT
cdr3_aa: CSARQASGNTIYF

j_call: TRBJ2-1
cdr3_length: 13
d_call: TRBD2
v_call: TRBV20-1
clone_size: few
cdr3_nt: TGCAGTGCTACAAGGACTAGCTTCAGTGAGCAGTTCTTC
cdr3_aa: CSATRTSFSEQFF

j_call: TRBJ1-2
cdr3_length: 14
d_call: NA
v_call: TRBV28
clone_size: many
cdr3_nt: TGTGCCAGCTTGGGGGGCTCCGGAGGATATGGCTACACCTTC
cdr3_aa: CASLGGSGGYGYTF

j_call: TRBJ1-1
cdr3_length: 16
d_call: TRBD1
v_call: TRBV6-1
clone_size: many
cdr3_nt: TGTGCCAGCCGCCGGGACAGCAGACTTCTGAACACTGAAGCTTTCTTT
cdr3_aa: CASRRDSRLLNTEAFF

j_call: TRBJ2-1
cdr3_length: 13
d_call: NA
v_call: TRBV7-2
clone_size: NA
cdr3_nt: TGTGCCAGCAGCTCCAGCTTGACAGGAGAGCAGTTCTTC
cdr3_aa: CASSSSLTGEQFF

j_call: TRBJ2-2
cdr3_length: 14
d_call: NA
v_call: TRBV6-1
clone_size: many
cdr3_nt: TGTGCCAGCAGTCCCCCGGTAGATTCCGGGGAGCTGTTTTTT
cdr3_aa: CASSPPVDSGELFF

j_call: TRBJ2-3
cdr3_length: 15
d_call: NA
v_call: TRBV20-1
clone_size: few
cdr3_nt: TGCAGTGCGGAGGAGATAGCAAGGGGCACAGATACGCAGTATTTT
cdr3_aa: CSAEEIARGTDTQYF

j_call: TRBJ1-5
cdr3_length: 15
d_call: NA
v_call: TRBV27
clone_size: many
cdr3_nt: TGTGCCAGCAGTTTATCCGGACGAAGCAATCAGCCCCAGCATTTT
cdr3_aa: CASSLSGRSNQPQHF

j_call: TRBJ2-1
cdr3_length: 19
d_call: NA
v_call: TRBV7-9
clone_size: NA
cdr3_nt: TGTGCCAGCAGGCCAATGGGGGACTCTAGCAGGATTTCCTACAATGAGCAGTTCTTC
cdr3_aa: CASRPMGDSSRISYNEQFF

j_call: TRBJ1-2
cdr3_length: 14
d_call: NA
v_call: TRBV9
clone_size: many
cdr3_nt: TGTGCCAGCAGCGCGCGGACGGCCAACTATGGCTACACCTTC
cdr3_aa: CASSARTANYGYTF

j_call: TRBJ2-6
cdr3_length: 16
d_call: NA
v_call: TRBV28
clone_size: many
cdr3_nt: TGTGCCAGCAGTCTCTTCCCCGGGACAAGGGCCAACGTCCTGACTTTC
cdr3_aa: CASSLFPGTRANVLTF

j_call: TRBJ2-5
cdr3_length: 12
d_call: NA
v_call: TRBV29-1
clone_size: many
cdr3_nt: TGCAGCGATGCCGAGGGAACGGAGACCCAGTACTTC
cdr3_aa: CSDAEGTETQYF

j_call: TRBJ1-5
cdr3_length: 18
d_call: NA
v_call: TRBV6-2/TRBV6-3
clone_size: NA
cdr3_nt: TGTGCCAGCAGTGACCGTTACAGGTCCAGGCGGGGCAATCGGCCCCAGCATTTT
cdr3_aa: CASSDRYRSRRGNRPQHF

j_call: TRBJ1-5
cdr3_length: 14
d_call: NA
v_call: TRBV20-1
clone_size: NA
cdr3_nt: TGCAGTGCCGGAGGGGGGGCTATGGGGCAGCCCCAGCATTTT
cdr3_aa: CSAGGGAMGQPQHF

j_call: TRBJ2-7
cdr3_length: 15
d_call: TRBD1
v_call: TRBV10-3
clone_size: many
cdr3_nt: TGTGCCATCAGTGAGTCCGCGACAGGGAACCACGAGCAGTACTTC
cdr3_aa: CAISESATGNHEQYF

j_call: TRBJ2-1
cdr3_length: 17
d_call: NA
v_call: TRBV7-8
clone_size: few
cdr3_nt: TGTGCCAGCAACAAGGTGTTTGGGGCGGCCCCCGACAATGAGCAGTTCTTC
cdr3_aa: CASNKVFGAAPDNEQFF

j_call: TRBJ1-6
cdr3_length: 14
d_call: TRBD1
v_call: TRBV2
clone_size: many
cdr3_nt: TGTGCCAGCAGTAGTGACAGGGCTAATTCACCCCTCCACTTT
cdr3_aa: CASSSDRANSPLHF

j_call: TRBJ1-5
cdr3_length: 16
d_call: NA
v_call: TRBV28
clone_size: many
cdr3_nt: TGTGCCAGCAGTTTAACGGCCCGCCCTTTTAGTTGGCCCCAGCATTTT
cdr3_aa: CASSLTARPFSWPQHF

j_call: TRBJ2-5
cdr3_length: 16
d_call: TRBD2
v_call: TRBV7-9
clone_size: many
cdr3_nt: TGTGCCAGCAGCTTATTAGCGGGAGCTCGTCAAGAGACCCAGTACTTC
cdr3_aa: CASSLLAGARQETQYF

j_call: TRBJ1-1
cdr3_length: 14
d_call: NA
v_call: TRBV30
clone_size: many
cdr3_nt: TGTGCCTGGAGTGTACAAGGGGGGTACACTGAAGCTTTCTTT
cdr3_aa: CAWSVQGGYTEAFF

j_call: TRBJ1-1
cdr3_length: 18
d_call: NA
v_call: TRBV27
clone_size: many
cdr3_nt: TGTGCCAGCAGTTCAACAGGACCGGGGCCCTGGGTGAACACTGAAGCTTTCTTT
cdr3_aa: CASSSTGPGPWVNTEAFF

j_call: TRBJ2-7
cdr3_length: 14
d_call: NA
v_call: TRBV12-3/TRBV12-4
clone_size: many
cdr3_nt: TGTGCCAGCAGTAGCGCCGGGGGCTCCTACGAGCAGTACTTC
cdr3_aa: CASSSAGGSYEQYF

j_call: TRBJ1-4
cdr3_length: 16
d_call: NA
v_call: TRBV5-1
clone_size: NA
cdr3_nt: TGCGCCAGCAGCTTCTCTAGGGAGACGCTTAATGAAAAACTGTTTTTT
cdr3_aa: CASSFSRETLNEKLFF

j_call: TRBJ1-5
cdr3_length: 14
d_call: NA
v_call: TRBV28
clone_size: many
cdr3_nt: TGTGCCAGCTCCCCGGGGGCGAGGAATCAGCCCCAGCATTTT
cdr3_aa: CASSPGARNQPQHF

j_call: TRBJ2-7
cdr3_length: 11
d_call: NA
v_call: TRBV6-1
clone_size: NA
cdr3_nt: TGTGCCAGTAACAGGGTCTACGAGCAGTACTTC
cdr3_aa: CASNRVYEQYF

j_call: TRBJ1-2
cdr3_length: 13
d_call: NA
v_call: TRBV6-1
clone_size: few
cdr3_nt: TGTGCCAGCAGAGAGGGACAATGGTCGGGCTACACCTTC
cdr3_aa: CASREGQWSGYTF

j_call: TRBJ1-5
cdr3_length: 12
d_call: NA
v_call: TRBV30
clone_size: NA
cdr3_nt: TGTGCCTGGAGCAGGGTTAGTCAGCCCCAGCATTTT
cdr3_aa: CAWSRVSQPQHF

j_call: TRBJ1-5
cdr3_length: 17
d_call: NA
v_call: TRBV12-3/TRBV12-4
clone_size: many
cdr3_nt: TGTGCCAGCAGTCTCTCCGACTGGGCTTATAGCAATCAGCCCCAGCATTTT
cdr3_aa: CASSLSDWAYSNQPQHF

j_call: TRBJ2-1
cdr3_length: 16
d_call: TRBD2
v_call: TRBV10-2
clone_size: NA
cdr3_nt: TGCGCCAGCAGTCGGGCTAGCGGGGGTCCCTACAATGAGCAGTTCTTC
cdr3_aa: CASSRASGGPYNEQFF

j_call: TRBJ2-2
cdr3_length: 13
d_call: TRBD2
v_call: TRBV19
clone_size: many
cdr3_nt: TGTGCCAGTAATCGGGCGGGAGCCGGGGAGCTGTTTTTT
cdr3_aa: CASNRAGAGELFF

j_call: TRBJ2-6
cdr3_length: 18
d_call: TRBD1
v_call: TRBV28
clone_size: many
cdr3_nt: TGTGCCAGCAGTCCCAAACCGGGACAGCACTCTGGGGCCAACGTCCTGACTTTC
cdr3_aa: CASSPKPGQHSGANVLTF

j_call: TRBJ2-3
cdr3_length: 16
d_call: NA
v_call: TRBV14
clone_size: few
cdr3_nt: TGTGCCAGCAGCCAAGATAGGCATCCTAGCACAGATACGCAGTATTTT
cdr3_aa: CASSQDRHPSTDTQYF